The source of this TCR beta chain is a study of T-cell memory formation after mild COVID-19. Study-wide context: TCR clusters were mostly confined to one donor each. Study-wide results and limits: Later expanders leaned CD4+, whereas day 15 to 85 contracting clones were balanced CD4/CD8.

Constant-segment primers and 5'RACE yielded cDNA libraries for TCR alpha and TCR beta, each carrying sample barcodes and UMIs. TCRdb recomputed calls from the 5' RACE reads with MiXCR, one row per CDR3 protein. This sample has 350,000 to 450,000 distinct CDR3 sequences, with about 19% found just once. This CDR3 region has 15 residues. The germline CDR1 and CDR2 sequences are SGHVS and FQNEAQ. Trimming took off 0 bases at V and 5 bases at J, with 13 bases between the two ends. Note on this clonotype: Its antigen is undetermined.

The TCR originated in an adult woman who had mild COVID-19 (a few samples of this study predate the infection). Cell type and time point are not known. The sample comprised PBMCs or a T cell subset sorted from them (not recorded which). The chain uses TRBV7-8 and TRBJ2-5, with a possible D match to TRBD2 (6 bases). CDR3 sequence: CASSLARDLGETQYF. CDR3 DNA: TGTGCCAGCAGCTTAGCGCGGGACTTGGGGGAGACCCAGTACTTC.